A selection of T cell receptor beta chains follows, all from one sample in a study of blood T cell repertoires in COVID-19. The table came from immunoSEQ multiplex PCR; TCRdb's copy has only in-frame clones and leaves some out. Seen here are about 46,000 clones, 87% observed once, and the top ten hold about 15%. Material for sequencing was peripheral blood. These TCRs come from a human donor in a cohort sampled during active COVID-19. The CDR3 runs from the conserved cysteine through the conserved F or W. D genes are given only for firm matches. Clone size is not always given. Where it is, it says once, few, many or a class for expanded clones.

v_call: TRBV7-8; d_call: NA; cdr3_length: 14; j_call: TRBJ2-3; clone_size: NA; cdr3_aa: CASSFSALADTQYF; cdr3_nt: TGTGCCAGCAGCTTTTCCGCGCTAGCAGATACGCAGTATTTT
v_call: TRBV7-9; d_call: NA; cdr3_length: 17; j_call: TRBJ2-1; clone_size: few; cdr3_aa: CASSLTAFFSDHNEQFF; cdr3_nt: TGTGCCAGCAGCTTAACGGCTTTCTTTAGCGACCACAATGAGCAGTTCTTC
v_call: TRBV11-2; d_call: NA; cdr3_length: 14; j_call: TRBJ2-5; clone_size: NA; cdr3_aa: CASSLIRGRETQYF; cdr3_nt: TGTGCCAGCAGCTTAATCAGGGGAAGAGAGACCCAGTACTTC
v_call: TRBV9; d_call: TRBD2; cdr3_length: 14; j_call: TRBJ2-7; clone_size: NA; cdr3_aa: CASSPYAGDNEQYF; cdr3_nt: TGTGCCAGCAGCCCTTATGCGGGAGACAACGAGCAGTACTTC
v_call: TRBV11-2; d_call: NA; cdr3_length: 15; j_call: TRBJ2-3; clone_size: NA; cdr3_aa: CASSLAGSSTDTQYF; cdr3_nt: TGTGCCAGCAGCTTAGCGGGATCCAGCACAGATACGCAGTATTTT
v_call: TRBV7-8; d_call: NA; cdr3_length: 14; j_call: TRBJ1-1; clone_size: NA; cdr3_aa: CASSLGNSHTEAFF; cdr3_nt: TGTGCCAGCAGCTTAGGGAACAGCCACACTGAAGCTTTCTTT
v_call: TRBV5-5; d_call: NA; cdr3_length: 12; j_call: TRBJ2-7; clone_size: once; cdr3_aa: CASSGGQYEQYF; cdr3_nt: TGTGCCAGCAGCGGTGGACAGTACGAGCAGTACTTC
v_call: TRBV7-3; d_call: TRBD1; cdr3_length: 15; j_call: TRBJ2-6; clone_size: NA; cdr3_aa: CASSSTGAGANVLTF; cdr3_nt: TGTGCCAGCAGCTCGACAGGGGCTGGGGCCAACGTCCTGACTTTC
v_call: TRBV7-2; d_call: NA; cdr3_length: 14; j_call: TRBJ2-7; clone_size: NA; cdr3_aa: CASGSFSGEYEQYF; cdr3_nt: TGTGCCAGCGGGTCGTTCAGCGGAGAATACGAGCAGTACTTC
v_call: TRBV7-9; d_call: TRBD1; cdr3_length: 14; j_call: TRBJ2-3; clone_size: NA; cdr3_aa: CASSRGTVTDTQYF; cdr3_nt: TGTGCCAGCAGCCGAGGGACAGTCACAGATACGCAGTATTTT
v_call: TRBV7-9; d_call: NA; cdr3_length: 16; j_call: TRBJ2-7; clone_size: NA; cdr3_aa: CASSFTVELSSYEQYF; cdr3_nt: TGTGCCAGCAGTTTCACGGTGGAGTTATCCTCCTACGAGCAGTACTTC
v_call: TRBV4-2; d_call: NA; cdr3_length: 17; j_call: TRBJ2-2; clone_size: NA; cdr3_aa: CASRQGSRGTHTGELFF; cdr3_nt: TGTGCCAGCAGACAGGGAAGCAGGGGCACACACACCGGGGAGCTGTTTTTT
v_call: TRBV28; d_call: NA; cdr3_length: 13; j_call: TRBJ2-3; clone_size: NA; cdr3_aa: CASSFPGTDTQYF; cdr3_nt: TGTGCCAGCAGTTTCCCGGGCACAGATACGCAGTATTTT
v_call: TRBV3-1/TRBV3-2; d_call: TRBD2; cdr3_length: 14; j_call: TRBJ2-5; clone_size: NA; cdr3_aa: CASSQTSEQETQYF; cdr3_nt: TGTGCCAGCAGCCAGACTAGCGAACAAGAGACCCAGTACTTC
v_call: TRBV7-3; d_call: NA; cdr3_length: 15; j_call: TRBJ1-1; clone_size: once; cdr3_aa: CASSSAGTPNTEAFF; cdr3_nt: TGTGCCAGCAGCTCGGCCGGGACACCGAACACTGAAGCTTTCTTT
v_call: TRBV4-1; d_call: NA; cdr3_length: 13; j_call: TRBJ2-1; clone_size: few; cdr3_aa: CASSQHYLQGQFF; cdr3_nt: TGCGCCAGCAGCCAACATTACCTTCAGGGGCAGTTCTTC
v_call: TRBV5-1; d_call: NA; cdr3_length: 15; j_call: TRBJ1-5; clone_size: NA; cdr3_aa: CASRKEAEAGQPQHF; cdr3_nt: TGCGCCAGCAGAAAAGAAGCTGAGGCGGGGCAGCCCCAGCATTTT
v_call: TRBV5-1; d_call: TRBD1; cdr3_length: 16; j_call: TRBJ1-1; clone_size: NA; cdr3_aa: CASSIQGAAMNTEAFF; cdr3_nt: TGCGCCAGCAGCATACAGGGGGCGGCGATGAACACTGAAGCTTTCTTT
v_call: TRBV18; d_call: NA; cdr3_length: 14; j_call: TRBJ1-5; clone_size: NA; cdr3_aa: CASSPGGDNQPQHF; cdr3_nt: TGTGCCAGCTCACCAGGAGGGGACAATCAGCCCCAGCATTTT